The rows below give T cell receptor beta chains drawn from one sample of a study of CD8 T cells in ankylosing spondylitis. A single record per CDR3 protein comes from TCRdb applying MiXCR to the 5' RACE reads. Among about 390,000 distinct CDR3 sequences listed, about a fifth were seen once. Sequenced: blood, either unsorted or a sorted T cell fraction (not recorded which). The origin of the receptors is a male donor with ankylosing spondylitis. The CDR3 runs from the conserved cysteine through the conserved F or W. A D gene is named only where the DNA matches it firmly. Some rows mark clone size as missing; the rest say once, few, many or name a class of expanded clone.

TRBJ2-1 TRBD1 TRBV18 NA CASSPGTGAGGSYNEQFF TGTGCCAGCTCACCAGGGACAGGGGCAGGGGGCTCCTACAATGAGCAGTTCTTC
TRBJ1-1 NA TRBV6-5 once CASSYYVPPRNTEAFF TGTGCCAGCAGTTACTACGTGCCACCTCGGAACACTGAAGCTTTCTTT
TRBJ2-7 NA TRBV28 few CASTLERWAYEQYF TGTGCCAGCACCTTGGAGCGGTGGGCCTACGAGCAGTACTTC
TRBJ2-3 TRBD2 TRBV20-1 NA CSARYQAGVADTQYF TGCAGTGCTAGGTACCAAGCGGGAGTGGCAGATACGCAGTATTTT
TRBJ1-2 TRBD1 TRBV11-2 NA CASSLGSGGYGYTF TGTGCCAGCAGCTTAGGGTCAGGGGGCTATGGCTACACCTTC
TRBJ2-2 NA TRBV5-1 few CASSLPGRMSGGELFF TGCGCCAGCAGCTTACCGGGACGGATGTCCGGCGGGGAGCTGTTTTTT
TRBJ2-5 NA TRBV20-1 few CSASLLQGQETQYF TGCAGTGCTAGTTTATTACAGGGCCAAGAGACCCAGTACTTC
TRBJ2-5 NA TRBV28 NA CASRKQGLETQYF TGTGCCAGCCGTAAACAGGGATTGGAGACCCAGTACTTC
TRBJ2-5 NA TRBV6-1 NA CASRGGQPRGTQYF TGTGCCAGCAGGGGGGGACAGCCACGGGGGACCCAGTACTTC
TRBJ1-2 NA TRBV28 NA CASSLREQGYTF TGTGCCAGCAGTTTAAGGGAGCAGGGCTACACCTTC
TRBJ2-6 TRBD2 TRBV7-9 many CASSPGLAGSGANVLTF TGTGCCAGCAGTCCGGGACTAGCGGGCTCTGGGGCCAACGTCCTGACTTTC
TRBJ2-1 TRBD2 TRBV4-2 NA CASSLLSGGSSYNEQFF TGTGCCAGCAGCCTCCTTAGCGGGGGAAGCTCCTACAATGAGCAGTTCTTC
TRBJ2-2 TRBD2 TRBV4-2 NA CASSQEQREVVGELFF TGTGCCAGCAGCCAAGAACAGCGGGAGGTAGTCGGGGAGCTGTTTTTT
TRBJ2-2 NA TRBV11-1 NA CASTSRRAGELFF TGTGCCAGCACCTCCCGCCGGGCCGGGGAGCTGTTTTTT
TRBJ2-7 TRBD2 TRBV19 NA CASSTPGTSGNYEQYF TGTGCCAGTAGTACCCCCGGGACTAGCGGAAACTACGAGCAGTACTTC
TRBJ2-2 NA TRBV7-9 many CASSRGLTTGELFF TGTGCCAGCAGCCGCGGGCTCACCACCGGGGAGCTGTTTTTT
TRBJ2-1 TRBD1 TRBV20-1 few CSQGSGQGINEQFF TGCAGTCAAGGGTCGGGACAGGGGATCAATGAGCAGTTCTTC
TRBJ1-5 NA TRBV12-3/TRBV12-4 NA CASSLGVWGLGNQPQHF TGTGCCAGCAGTTTAGGTGTTTGGGGGCTTGGCAATCAGCCCCAGCATTTT
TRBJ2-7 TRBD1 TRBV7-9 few CASSPFWGQGSHEQYF TGTGCCAGCAGCCCGTTCTGGGGACAGGGTTCCCACGAGCAGTACTTC
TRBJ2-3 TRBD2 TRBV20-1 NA CSAGLAGVTDTQYF TGCAGTGCAGGACTAGCGGGAGTTACAGATACGCAGTATTTT
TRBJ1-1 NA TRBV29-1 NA CSVESMGGSTEAFF TGCAGCGTTGAAAGTATGGGGGGATCTACTGAAGCTTTCTTT
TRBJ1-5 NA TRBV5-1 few CASSLVPGYPNQPQHF TGCGCCAGCAGCTTGGTTCCAGGGTATCCGAATCAGCCCCAGCATTTT
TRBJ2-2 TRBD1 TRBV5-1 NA CASSYRDRGRPPGELFF TGCGCCAGCAGCTACCGGGACAGGGGGCGCCCCCCGGGGGAGCTGTTTTTT
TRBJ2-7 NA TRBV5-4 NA CASSLGSALSYEQYF TGTGCCAGCAGCTTGGGCAGTGCCCTCTCCTACGAGCAGTACTTC
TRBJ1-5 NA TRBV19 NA CASSLGPYSNQPQHF TGTGCCAGTAGTCTCGGCCCCTATAGCAATCAGCCCCAGCATTTT
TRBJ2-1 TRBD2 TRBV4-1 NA CASSQESLAGGPYEQFF TGCGCCAGCAGCCAAGAAAGCCTAGCGGGAGGGCCATATGAGCAGTTCTTC
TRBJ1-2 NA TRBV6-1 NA CASSPSGSTLGSGYTF TGTGCCAGCAGTCCCTCCGGATCCACCTTAGGTTCAGGCTACACCTTC
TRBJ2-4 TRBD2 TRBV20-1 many CSARDLGTAGAPNIQYF TGCAGTGCTAGAGATCTGGGGACGGCGGGAGCCCCGAACATTCAGTACTTC
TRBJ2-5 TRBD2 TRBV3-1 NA CASSQSATSVGRETQYF TGTGCCAGCAGCCAAAGTGCGACTAGCGTAGGTCGAGAGACCCAGTACTTC
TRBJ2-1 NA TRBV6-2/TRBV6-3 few CASSTRVRVWNEQFF TGTGCCAGCAGTACCCGGGTGAGGGTATGGAATGAGCAGTTCTTC
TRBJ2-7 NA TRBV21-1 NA CASSETERVTYEQYF TGTGCCAGCTCGGAAACCGAGCGGGTTACCTACGAGCAGTACTTC
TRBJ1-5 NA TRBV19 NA CASSTMGHSNQPQHF TGTGCCAGTAGTACAATGGGTCATAGCAATCAGCCCCAGCATTTT
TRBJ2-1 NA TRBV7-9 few CASSLAPAAGHNEQFF TGTGCCAGCAGCTTAGCTCCAGCGGCGGGGCACAATGAGCAGTTCTTC
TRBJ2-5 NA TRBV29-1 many CSVERTQETQYF TGCAGCGTTGAACGGACACAAGAGACCCAGTACTTC
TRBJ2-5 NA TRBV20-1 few CSAVWRGQETQYF TGCAGTGCCGTCTGGAGGGGGCAAGAGACCCAGTACTTC
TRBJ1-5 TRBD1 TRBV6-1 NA CASRDRGWASNQPQHF TGTGCCAGCAGGGACAGGGGGTGGGCGAGCAATCAGCCCCAGCATTTT
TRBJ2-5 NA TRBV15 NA CATSRGGQGPRETQYF TGTGCCACCAGCAGAGGAGGGCAGGGGCCCAGAGAGACCCAGTACTTC
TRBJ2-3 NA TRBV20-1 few CSAPAAGRTDTQYF TGCAGTGCCCCGGCGGCGGGACGCACAGATACGCAGTATTTT
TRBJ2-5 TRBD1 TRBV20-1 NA CSTGGMETQYF TGCAGCACAGGGGGAATGGAGACCCAGTACTTC
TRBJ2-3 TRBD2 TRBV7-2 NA CASSLGPFGRASADTQYF TGTGCCAGCAGCTTAGGGCCTTTCGGGAGGGCCTCCGCAGATACGCAGTATTTT
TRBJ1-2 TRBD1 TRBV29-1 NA CSVGGQGAGYGYTF TGCAGCGTTGGGGGACAGGGGGCAGGCTATGGCTACACCTTC
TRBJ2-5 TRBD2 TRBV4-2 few CASSLTSGRLGETQYF TGTGCCAGCAGTCTGACTAGCGGGAGACTCGGGGAGACCCAGTACTTC
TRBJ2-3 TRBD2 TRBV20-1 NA CSARSPGREWAGTQYF TGCAGTGCTAGATCCCCTGGGCGGGAGTGGGCGGGTACGCAGTATTTT
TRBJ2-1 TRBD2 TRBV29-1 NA CSVRTSGRIPYNEQFF TGCAGCGTTAGGACTAGCGGGAGGATACCTTACAATGAGCAGTTCTTC
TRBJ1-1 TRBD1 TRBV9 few CASSPRGQGATEAFF TGTGCCAGCAGCCCCCGAGGACAGGGGGCGACTGAAGCTTTCTTT
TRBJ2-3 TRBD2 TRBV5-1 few CASSPRGVFGDRTDTQYF TGCGCCAGCAGCCCCCGGGGGGTTTTCGGGGACCGCACAGATACGCAGTATTTT